The rows below give T cell receptor beta chains drawn from one sample of a study of CD8 T cells in ankylosing spondylitis. MiXCR was run by TCRdb on the 5' RACE reads, yielding one entry per CDR3 protein. The sample has about 160,000 distinct CDR3 sequences; roughly 18% are singletons. The source material was blood, either unsorted or a sorted T cell fraction (not recorded which). These receptors were collected from a male donor with ankylosing spondylitis or in good health (not recorded which). CDR3s include the opening cysteine and the closing phenylalanine or tryptophan. Each record gives: V gene, clone size, J gene, D gene, CDR3 DNA, CDR3 protein. D genes are given only for firm matches. Clone size is not always given. Where it is, it says once, few, many or a class for expanded clones.

TRBV6-6	many	TRBJ2-6	-	TGTGCCAGCAGTTACGGAGTCTCTGGGGCCAACGTCCTGACTTTC	CASSYGVSGANVLTF
TRBV10-1	-	TRBJ2-3	-	TGCGCCAGCAGTAGTCCCACAGATACGCAGTATTTT	CASSSPTDTQYF
TRBV6-1	-	TRBJ1-6	TRBD1	TGTGCCAGCAGTATTCGGGGACAGGGAGCTTCACCCCTCCACTTT	CASSIRGQGASPLHF
TRBV6-1	-	TRBJ2-7	-	TGTGCCAGCAGTACAGGGCCCCCCTACGAGCAGTACTTC	CASSTGPPYEQYF
TRBV6-5	many	TRBJ1-5	TRBD1	TGTGCCAGCAGTCCCAGGGGGCCCTATAGCAATCAGCCCCAGCATTTT	CASSPRGPYSNQPQHF
TRBV28	many	TRBJ2-2	-	TGTGCCAGCAGCCCTGACCAGGGGTTCACCGGGGAGCTGTTTTTT	CASSPDQGFTGELFF
TRBV7-3	-	TRBJ1-4	TRBD1	TGTGCCAGCAGCTTGGGACAGGGTTTTGAAAAACTGTTTTTT	CASSLGQGFEKLFF
TRBV5-1	-	TRBJ1-2	-	TGCGCCAGCAGCTCCCTCCCTGGAGGTACCAACTATGGCTACACCTTC	CASSSLPGGTNYGYTF
TRBV18	-	TRBJ2-3	-	TGTGCCAGCTCACCACCAGACGAATTTAGCGGAAGAGTCCCCACAGATACGCAGTATTTT	CASSPPDEFSGRVPTDTQYF
TRBV7-8	few	TRBJ2-5	-	TGTGCCAGCAGCCCTCCCGACGTTAAGAAGATCACCCAGTACTTC	CASSPPDVKKITQYF
TRBV5-4	many	TRBJ2-3	-	TGTGCCAGCAGCTTGGGCCGAACGAGCACAGATACGCAGTATTTT	CASSLGRTSTDTQYF
TRBV5-1	many	TRBJ2-7	-	TGCGCCAGCAGCTTAAACCAGGAGTACGAGCAGTACTTC	CASSLNQEYEQYF
TRBV28	few	TRBJ2-7	-	TGTGCCAGCAGTTTCCTAGGGACAATCGAGCAGTACTTC	CASSFLGTIEQYF
TRBV24-1	many	TRBJ2-2	-	TGTGCCACCAGTGCCAGCGCGAACACCGGGGAGCTGTTTTTT	CATSASANTGELFF
TRBV3-1	-	TRBJ2-1	-	TGTGCCAGCAGCCAATATAAGATCCAGGGCAATGAGCAGTTCTTC	CASSQYKIQGNEQFF
TRBV4-1	-	TRBJ1-1	-	TGCGCCAGCAGCCAATCCTATGGCACTGAAGCTTTCTTT	CASSQSYGTEAFF
TRBV12-3/TRBV12-4	-	TRBJ1-5	TRBD1	TGTGCCAGCAGTGCAATGACAGGGGCCGGCAATCAGTCCCAGCATTTT	CASSAMTGAGNQSQHF
TRBV3-1	many	TRBJ1-5	-	TGTGCCAGCAGGCGCGGCAGGGAGAATCAGCCCCAGCATTTT	CASRRGRENQPQHF
TRBV28	many	TRBJ2-3	TRBD1	TGTGCCAGCGAACAGGGGTCTACGCAGTATTTT	CASEQGSTQYF
TRBV5-1	-	TRBJ2-1	TRBD2	TGCGCCAGCAGCAACATGGCGGGAGGTTTTTACAATGAGCAGTTCTTC	CASSNMAGGFYNEQFF
TRBV5-1	-	TRBJ2-1	-	TGCGCCAGCAGCTTCCAGGACACGCGCTCCTACAATGAGCAGTTCTTC	CASSFQDTRSYNEQFF
TRBV19	few	TRBJ2-3	-	TGTGCCAGTAGTATTCGGCGGGACCGCACAGATACGCAGTATTTT	CASSIRRDRTDTQYF
TRBV30	many	TRBJ2-7	-	TGTGCCTGGAGTGTAAGTGGGAGCCTCGACGAGCAGTACTTC	CAWSVSGSLDEQYF
TRBV11-2	-	TRBJ2-7	-	TGTGCCAGCAGCTTAGTCGGACGCTACGAGCAGTACTTC	CASSLVGRYEQYF
TRBV20-1	-	TRBJ2-4	-	TGCAGTGCTAGAGATTTGCGCGGAGGGAGGAAAAACATTCAGTACTTC	CSARDLRGGRKNIQYF
TRBV12-3/TRBV12-4	few	TRBJ2-5	-	TGTGCCAGCAGTGCGGGACTCCAGGGCGCCCAGTACTTC	CASSAGLQGAQYF
TRBV10-3	few	TRBJ2-1	-	TGTGCCATCAGTGAGACCAAAGCGGTGGGGTTTGGGCAGTTCTTC	CAISETKAVGFGQFF
TRBV6-5	-	TRBJ1-1	-	TGTGCCAGCAGTAATATGAGAGAAGCTTTCTTT	CASSNMREAFF
TRBV10-3	-	TRBJ2-3	TRBD2	TGTGCCATTCAACTAGCGGGAGCAGATACGCAGTATTTT	CAIQLAGADTQYF
TRBV10-3	many	TRBJ2-1	TRBD2	TGTGCCATCAGTGACTCTAGCGGAGCCTTCAATGAGCAGTTCTTC	CAISDSSGAFNEQFF
TRBV29-1	few	TRBJ2-1	-	TGCAGTCACATCCGACCGGGCTACAATGAGCGGTTCTTC	CSHIRPGYNERFF
TRBV24-1	few	TRBJ2-1	-	TGTGCCACCAGTGATTCTGCTGATTACTACAATGAGCAGTTCTTC	CATSDSADYYNEQFF
TRBV7-9	-	TRBJ2-3	TRBD1	TGTGCCAGGACAGGGGGCAATGCAGATACGCAGTATTTT	CARTGGNADTQYF
TRBV20-1	few	TRBJ2-2	-	TGCAGTGCTCGGGGCTGGGTTACCGGGGAGCTGTTTTTT	CSARGWVTGELFF
TRBV5-1	many	TRBJ2-7	-	TGCGCCAGCAGCTTGCCACAGAGCTACGAGCAGTACTTC	CASSLPQSYEQYF
TRBV9	-	TRBJ1-5	TRBD1	TGTGCCAGCAGCCAGGGGGTGGTCGGACAGCCCCAGCATTTT	CASSQGVVGQPQHF
TRBV5-1	many	TRBJ2-2	TRBD2	TGCGCCAGCAGCTTTCAGGCTAGCGGAGAAACCGGGGAGCTGTTTTTT	CASSFQASGETGELFF
TRBV3-1	few	TRBJ2-7	TRBD1	TGTGCCAGCAGCCCCCAACGGACAGGGGGTCGCCACGAGCAGTACTTC	CASSPQRTGGRHEQYF
TRBV12-3/TRBV12-4	-	TRBJ1-4	TRBD1	TGTGCCTGCAGTTTAGGCCCAGGGGGCGCGAAGGACGGTGAAAAACTGTTTTTT	CACSLGPGGAKDGEKLFF
TRBV14	many	TRBJ2-4	TRBD2	TGTGCCAGCAGCCAAACTAACGGGAGGGCCCAGAACATTCAGTACTTC	CASSQTNGRAQNIQYF
TRBV28	-	TRBJ2-1	TRBD2	TGTGCCAGCAGTTCTAGGACTAGCGCCTCCTACAATGAGCAGTTCTTC	CASSSRTSASYNEQFF
TRBV7-6	many	TRBJ2-3	-	TGTGCCAGCAGCTTACACTATATCACAGATACGCAGTATTTT	CASSLHYITDTQYF
TRBV5-1	many	TRBJ2-7	-	TGCGCCAGCAGCTTGTTCAGGGGCCCGTGGGAGCAGTACTTC	CASSLFRGPWEQYF
TRBV5-1	many	TRBJ2-7	-	TGCGCCAGCAGCCTTCGACAGAGCTCCTACGAGCAGTACTTC	CASSLRQSSYEQYF
TRBV5-1	-	TRBJ2-2	-	TGCGCCAGCAGGCAACGGGTTGAAAGGGGTACCGGGGAGCTGTTTTTT	CASRQRVERGTGELFF
TRBV12-3/TRBV12-4	-	TRBJ2-2	-	TGTGCCAGCATCCTTAGCGGGACAGCCGGGGAGCTGTTTTTT	CASILSGTAGELFF
TRBV20-1	many	TRBJ2-2	TRBD2	TGCAGTGCTCCCAGGGCGGGAGGGTTGGCCGGGGAGCTGTTTTTT	CSAPRAGGLAGELFF
TRBV20-1	few	TRBJ2-7	-	TGCAGTGCGTTCAGGGTCGAGCAGTACTTC	CSAFRVEQYF
TRBV19	-	TRBJ1-5	-	TGTGCCAGCAAGATTCTTGATAGCAATCAGCCCCAGCATTTT	CASKILDSNQPQHF
TRBV29-1	many	TRBJ1-4	TRBD1	TGCAGCGCCGGCAGGGGGCTAGGTGAAAAACTGTTTTTT	CSAGRGLGEKLFF
TRBV9	few	TRBJ2-7	-	TGTGCCAGCAGCGTAGGCCACCATGTCAGGACGCCCTACGAGCAGTACTTC	CASSVGHHVRTPYEQYF
TRBV20-1	many	TRBJ1-1	-	TGCAGTGCTAGGGGCCCCCACCAGGGGAGGTCTGAAGCTTTCTTT	CSARGPHQGRSEAFF
TRBV20-1	many	TRBJ2-7	TRBD2	TGCAGTGCAGCGGGATCCCGGAACTACGAGCAGTACTTC	CSAAGSRNYEQYF